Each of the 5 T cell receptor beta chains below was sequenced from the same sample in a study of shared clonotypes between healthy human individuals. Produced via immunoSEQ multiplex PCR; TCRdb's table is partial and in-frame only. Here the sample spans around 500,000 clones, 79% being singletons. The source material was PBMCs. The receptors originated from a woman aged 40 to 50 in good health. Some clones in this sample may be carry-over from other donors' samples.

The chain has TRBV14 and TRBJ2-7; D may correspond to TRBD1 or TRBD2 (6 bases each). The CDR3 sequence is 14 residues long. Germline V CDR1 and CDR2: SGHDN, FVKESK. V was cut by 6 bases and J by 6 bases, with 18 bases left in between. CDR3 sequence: CASSHTWGASEQYF. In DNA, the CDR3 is TGTGCCAGCAGTCATACTTGGGGGGCGTCCGAGCAGTACTTC.

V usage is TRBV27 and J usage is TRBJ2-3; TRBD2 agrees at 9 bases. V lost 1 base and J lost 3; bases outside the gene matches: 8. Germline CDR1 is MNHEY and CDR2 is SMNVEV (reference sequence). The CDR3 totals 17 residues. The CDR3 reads CASSLWVAGEETDTQYF. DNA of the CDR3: TGTGCCAGCAGTTTATGGGTAGCGGGAGAGGAGACAGATACGCAGTATTTT.

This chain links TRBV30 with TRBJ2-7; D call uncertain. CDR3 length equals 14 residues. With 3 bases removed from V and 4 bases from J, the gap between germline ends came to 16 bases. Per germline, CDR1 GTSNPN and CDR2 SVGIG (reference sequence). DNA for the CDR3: TGTGCCTGGAGATCGACAACCTCCCTATACGAGCAGTACTTC. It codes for CAWRSTTSLYEQYF.

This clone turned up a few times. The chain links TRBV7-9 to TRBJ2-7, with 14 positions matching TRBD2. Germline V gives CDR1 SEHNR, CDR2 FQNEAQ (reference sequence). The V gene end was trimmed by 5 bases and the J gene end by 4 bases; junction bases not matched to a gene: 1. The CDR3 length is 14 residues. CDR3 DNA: TGTGCCAGCAGCCGGACTAGCGGGGGGTACGAGCAGTACTTC. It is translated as CASSRTSGGYEQYF.

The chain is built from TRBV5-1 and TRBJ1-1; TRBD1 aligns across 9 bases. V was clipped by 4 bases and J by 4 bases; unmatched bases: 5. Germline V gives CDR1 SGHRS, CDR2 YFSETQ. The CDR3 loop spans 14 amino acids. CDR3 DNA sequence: TGCGCCAGCAGCGTAACAGGGGGCCTCACTGAAGCTTTCTTT. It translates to CASSVTGGLTEAFF.